These 23 T cell receptor beta chains came from one sample sequenced in a study of blood T cell repertoires in COVID-19. Assay: immunoSEQ multiplex PCR; the TCRdb copy retains only in-frame clones and omits some. The sample includes approximately 200,000 clones, about nine tenths of them seen just once. The sequenced sample consisted of peripheral blood. The receptors were sampled from a woman in her sixties or seventies with acute or convalescent COVID-19.

The chain has TRBV4-1 and TRBJ2-7; 7 bases align to TRBD1. This CDR3 has 15 amino acids. V shed 1 base, J shed 5 bases, and the junction held 8 bases outside the gene matches. The germline CDR1 and CDR2 sequences are MGHRA and YSYEKL. DNA for the CDR3: TGCGCCAGCAGCCAAGTCGAGACAGGGATGAACGAGCAGTACTTC. This translates into CASSQVETGMNEQYF.

The chain couples TRBV28 to TRBJ1-5, with 7 bases aligning to TRBD1. The CDR3 runs 13 residues. Trimming cost V 10 bases and J 7 bases; bases outside gene matches: 10. CDR1 and CDR2 (germline): MDHEN, SYDVKM. The CDR3: CATQGPPRQPQHF. For the CDR3, the DNA is TGTGCCACACAGGGGCCCCCTAGGCAGCCCCAGCATTTT.

V usage is TRBV15 and J usage is TRBJ1-1, with D maybe TRBD1 (5 bases). The V gene's germline CDR1 is LNHNV and CDR2 YYDKDF (reference sequence). Trimming removed 5 bases at V and 1 base at J, with 14 bases between. There are 15 residues in the CDR3. In DNA, the CDR3 is TGTGCCACCAGCCCTTCCGACAGAGAGAACACTGAAGCTTTCTTT. The encoded protein is CATSPSDRENTEAFF.

The chain couples TRBV27 to TRBJ2-7, with D possibly matching TRBD1 (6 bases). CDR3 length: 15 residues. V shed 3 bases and J shed 0 bases, with 12 bases lying between them. Per germline, CDR1 MNHEY and CDR2 SMNVEV (reference sequence). CDR3 DNA sequence: TGTGCCAGCAGTTTCAGGGGCGTGAGCTCCTACGAGCAGTACTTC. Translating gives CASSFRGVSSYEQYF.

The chain is built from TRBV11-2 and TRBJ2-1; TRBD2 might be the D (6 bases). Trimming left V 3 bases short and J 0 bases short, with 9 bases between. Germline V gene lookup returns CDR1 SGHAT and CDR2 FQNNGV. The CDR3 length is 15 residues. CDR3 residues: CASSFLAVSYNEQFF. The CDR3 DNA sequence: TGTGCCAGCAGCTTCTTAGCGGTCTCCTACAATGAGCAGTTCTTC.

This clone was counted only a few times. The chain recombines TRBV19 with TRBJ1-6; D is uncertain. V was shortened by 2 bases and J by 7 bases, with 6 bases between the two germline ends. CDR3 length equals 13 residues. CDR1 and CDR2 (germline): LNHDA, SQIVND (reference sequence). Here the CDR3 reads CASSIQANSPLHF. CDR3 DNA: TGTGCCAGTAGTATACAGGCAAATTCACCCCTCCACTTT. Combining the CDR3 with reference TRBV19 and TRBJ1-6 gives the whole variable domain DGGITQSPKYLFRKEGQNVTLSCEQNLNHDAMYWYRQDPGQGLRLIYYSQIVNDFQKGDIAEGYSVSREKKESFPLTVTSAQKNPTAFYLCASSIQANSPLHFGNGTRLTVT.

This chain uses TRBV25-1 with TRBJ1-2; 9 bases line up with TRBD1. The germline V gene has CDR1 MGHDK and CDR2 SYGVNS. The CDR3 runs 13 residues. Germline trimming cut 7 bases from V and 5 bases from J; bases unmatched to any gene: 5. The CDR3 spells CASTGTGSYGYTF. As DNA, the CDR3 is TGTGCCAGCACCGGGACAGGGTCGTATGGCTACACCTTC.

The J gene is TRBJ2-5, the V gene TRBV14; 7 nucleotides line up with TRBD1. V dropped 4 bases and J dropped 0; count of bases not matched to a gene: 8. Germline lookup yields CDR1 SGHDN and CDR2 FVKESK. The CDR3 extends over 16 amino acids. Here the CDR3 DNA reads TGTGCCAGCAGCCCCTGGACAGGCAGCGACCAAGAGACCCAGTACTTC. As protein: CASSPWTGSDQETQYF.

The rearrangement joins TRBV28 to TRBJ1-4; D ambiguous. This CDR3 contains 14 residues. The V gene's germline CDR1 is MDHEN and CDR2 SYDVKM. Deletions cut 2 bases from V and 5 bases from J, with 9 bases between. The CDR3 loop reads CASSLREPNEKLFF. The CDR3 DNA reads TGTGCCAGCAGTTTACGGGAACCAAATGAAAAACTGTTTTTT.

The J gene is TRBJ1-2, the V gene TRBV13; TRBD1 agrees at 7 bases. CDR3 size: 12 residues. Per germline, CDR1 PRHDT and CDR2 FYEKMQ (reference sequence). The trim removed 4 bases at V and 9 bases at J, leaving 5 bases unmatched. CDR3 residues: CASSSRRGRYTF. CDR3 coding DNA: TGTGCCAGCAGCTCTAGAAGGGGGCGCTACACCTTC.

The chain joins TRBV6-5 to TRBJ1-2, with TRBD1 matching over 12 bases. V shed 1 base, J shed 8 bases, and the junction held 8 bases outside the gene matches. This CDR3 is 16 amino acids long. Germline values: CDR1 MNHEY, CDR2 SVGAGI. This CDR3 is CASSYYPGQGASGYTF. DNA of the CDR3: TGTGCCAGCAGTTACTATCCGGGACAGGGGGCGAGCGGCTACACCTTC.

The genes are TRBV7-2 and TRBJ1-6, with D unclear. Germline CDR1 and CDR2: SGHTA and FQGNSA. This CDR3 has 13 residues. V lost 4 bases and J 8 bases, leaving 9 bases between the germline ends. CDR3 bases: TGTGCCAGCAGCTATGACACTTATTCACCCCTCCACTTT. Translation: CASSYDTYSPLHF.

The genes are TRBV27 and TRBJ2-7; possible D gene TRBD1, 5 bases. The CDR3 totals 17 residues. Between the trimmed V and J ends, which lost 5 bases and 0 bases, there was a span of 20 bases. Germline V gene lookup returns CDR1 MNHEY and CDR2 SMNVEV (reference sequence). CDR3 bases: TGTGCCAGCAGTATCAGACAGAGCCGGATCCTCTCCTACGAGCAGTACTTC. Its translation: CASSIRQSRILSYEQYF.

The chain employs TRBV21-1 and TRBJ2-7; the tabulated D call, TRBD2, remains unverified against the DNA. TRBV21-1 is described as a pseudogene. The CDR3 covers 18 residues. The CDR3 sequence: CASSKDSRGPSGAPRQYF. The CDR3, as DNA: TGTGCCAGCAGCAAAGACTCCCGGGGTCCTAGCGGAGCTCCGAGGCAGTACTTC.

The chain carries TRBV27 and TRBJ1-1, with TRBD1 identical over 7 bases. This CDR3 has 15 amino acids. The germline gives CDR1 MNHEY, CDR2 SMNVEV (reference sequence). With 4 bases clipped from V and 4 bases from J, the junction kept 9 bases outside the gene matches. The CDR3 region is CASSYDGQASTEAFF. Written as DNA, the CDR3 is TGTGCCAGCAGTTACGACGGACAGGCCAGCACTGAAGCTTTCTTT.

This clone was recorded many times. This chain joins TRBV5-1 and TRBJ2-2; the match to TRBD1 covers 10 bases. Looked up from germline, CDR1 is SGHRS and CDR2 is YFSETQ. With 7 bases clipped from V and 6 bases from J, the junction kept 9 bases outside the gene matches. CDR3 size: 15 residues. The CDR3 loop is CASRTGTGVPGELFF. CDR3 nucleotides: TGCGCCAGCCGGACCGGGACAGGGGTTCCCGGGGAGCTGTTTTTT.

This chain uses TRBV2 with TRBJ1-5; D may be TRBD1 (5 bases). In germline, CDR1 is SNHLY, CDR2 FYNNEI. The CDR3 is 15 amino acids. V lost 2 bases and J 7 bases, leaving 15 bases between the germline ends. CDR3 amino acids: CASSELGRGNQPQHF. Here the CDR3 DNA reads TGTGCCAGCAGTGAACTGGGGAGGGGTAACCAGCCCCAGCATTTT.

The chain couples TRBV7-9 to TRBJ2-1; tentative D call: TRBD2 (5 bases). V lost 0 bases, J lost 9 bases, and 15 bases lay in between. Germline CDR1 reads SEHNR; CDR2 reads FQNEAQ (reference sequence). This CDR3 has 15 amino acids. The DNA of the CDR3 is TGTGCCAGCAGCTTAGCGCGGCAGGAGGAGGTTGAGCAGTTCTTC. This codes for CASSLARQEEVEQFF.

CDR3 sequence: CASSLSGVGGYTF. CDR3 DNA sequence: TGTGCCAGCAGTTTATCAGGGGTGGGTGGCTACACCTTC. J is TRBJ1-2 and V is TRBV28, with D maybe TRBD1 (6 bases). CDR1 is MDHEN and CDR2 is SYDVKM in the germline V gene. This CDR3 is built from 13 residues. V was clipped by 1 base and J by 7 bases, with 10 bases between them.

The rearrangement links TRBV3-1 (or the pseudogene TRBV3-2) to TRBJ1-6; TRBD1 is a possible D gene (6 bases). Germline CDR1 reads LGHDT; CDR2 reads YNNKEL (reference sequence). This CDR3 is built from 14 residues. V gave up 4 bases and J gave up 7 bases, with 11 bases separating them. The CDR3 DNA sequence: TGTGCCAGCAGCCTACAGGGTCGGAATTCACCCCTCCACTTT. This sequence encodes CASSLQGRNSPLHF.

The chain links TRBV4-3 to TRBJ2-1; weak D call: TRBD2 (5 bases). V gave up 4 bases and J gave up 4 bases, with 20 bases separating them. Germline lookup yields CDR1 LGHNA and CDR2 YSLEER. The CDR3 is 17 amino acids. Here the CDR3 DNA reads TGCGCCAGCAGCCGTTATGGACTGGGCAATAGTTACAATGAGCAGTTCTTC. It encodes CASSRYGLGNSYNEQFF.

V and J are TRBV18 and TRBJ1-4; TRBD1 aligns across 7 bases. This CDR3 is built from 16 residues. CDR1 is KGHSH, CDR2 LQKENI, per germline. The J segment lost 8 bases and the V segment lost 0 bases, leaving 9 bases of the junction unmatched. In nucleotides, the CDR3 is TGTGCCAGCTCACCACCGCCTCAGACAGGGAGAGAAAAACTGTTTTTT. Protein product: CASSPPPQTGREKLFF.

The chain couples TRBV15 to TRBJ2-1; TRBD1 matches 10 bases. Per the germline V gene, CDR1 is LNHNV and CDR2 is YYDKDF (reference sequence). Trimming cost V 0 bases and J 1 base; bases outside gene matches: 15. This CDR3 region has 21 residues. The CDR3 protein is CATSRDRLRDRGRGSYNEQFF. The CDR3 DNA is TGTGCCACCAGCAGAGATCGTTTAAGAGACAGGGGGCGCGGGTCCTACAATGAGCAGTTCTTC.